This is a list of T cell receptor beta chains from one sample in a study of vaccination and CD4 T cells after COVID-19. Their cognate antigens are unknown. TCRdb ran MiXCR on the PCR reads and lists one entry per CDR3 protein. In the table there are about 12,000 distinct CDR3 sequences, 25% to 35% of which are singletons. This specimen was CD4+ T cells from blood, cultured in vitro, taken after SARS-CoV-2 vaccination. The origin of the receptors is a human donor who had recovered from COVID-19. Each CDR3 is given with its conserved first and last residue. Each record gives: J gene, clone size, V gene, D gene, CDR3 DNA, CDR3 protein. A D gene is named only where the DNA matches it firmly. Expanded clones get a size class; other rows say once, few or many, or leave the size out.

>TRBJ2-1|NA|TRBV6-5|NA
TGTGCCAGCAGTTACTTGCCTAGCGCAAACAATGAGCAGTTCTTC
CASSYLPSANNEQFF
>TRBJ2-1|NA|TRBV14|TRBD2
TGTGCCAGCAGCCAATCCCTAGCGGGAGTCGAGTTCTTC
CASSQSLAGVEFF
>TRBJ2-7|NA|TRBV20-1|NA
TGCAGTGCTAGCGGGAGTCGCCTTGAGGCGTACTTC
CSASGSRLEAYF
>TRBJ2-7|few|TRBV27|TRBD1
TGTGCCGGCAGTTCTCGGACAGGGGCTTTCTACGAGCAGTACTTC
CAGSSRTGAFYEQYF
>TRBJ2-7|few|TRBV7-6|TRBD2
TGTGCCAGCAGCGCGGGACTAGGGGGAGCTTACGAGCAGTACTTC
CASSAGLGGAYEQYF
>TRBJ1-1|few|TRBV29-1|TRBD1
TGCAGCGCCGACAGGGCGAACACTGAAGCTTTCTTT
CSADRANTEAFF
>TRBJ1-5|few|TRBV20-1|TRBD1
TGCAGTGCTATCGTCACAGGGGATCAGCCCCAGCATTTT
CSAIVTGDQPQHF
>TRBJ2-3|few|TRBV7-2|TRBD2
TGTGCCAGCAGCTTAGTAGCGGGAGCGGATACGCAGTATTTT
CASSLVAGADTQYF
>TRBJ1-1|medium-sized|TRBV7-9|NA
TGTGCCAGCAGCTCCCGCCGGGGAGGGTCGGTTACAAGCGAAGCTTTCTTT
CASSSRRGGSVTSEAFF
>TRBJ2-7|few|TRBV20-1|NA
TGCAGTGCTGTACGGGAGTCCAAGACCCACGAGCAGTACTTC
CSAVRESKTHEQYF
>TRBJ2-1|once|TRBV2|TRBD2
TGTGCCAGCAGATTGAGGGAGGGGTACAATGAGCAGTTCTTC
CASRLREGYNEQFF
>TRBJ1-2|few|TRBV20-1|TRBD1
TGCAGTGCTAGTCACAGGGGAAACTATGGCTACACCTTC
CSASHRGNYGYTF
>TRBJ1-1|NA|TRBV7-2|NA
TGTGCCAGCAGCTCGGGGGGGGTGAACACTGAAGCTTTCTTT
CASSSGGVNTEAFF
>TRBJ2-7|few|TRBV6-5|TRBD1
TGTGCCAGCAGTTACGCCACCCGGGACAGGGGGAAAGAGCAGTACTTC
CASSYATRDRGKEQYF
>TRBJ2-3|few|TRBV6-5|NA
TGTGCCAGCAGTTACTCGAGGGATACGCAGTATTTT
CASSYSRDTQYF
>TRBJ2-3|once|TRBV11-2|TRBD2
TGTGCCAGCAGCTTAGTTCCGCTAGCGGGAGGTCGGAATACGCAGTATTTT
CASSLVPLAGGRNTQYF
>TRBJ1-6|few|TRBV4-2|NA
TGTGCCAGCAGCCAAGAGGTAACAACTACCACATCACCCCTCCACTTT
CASSQEVTTTTSPLHF
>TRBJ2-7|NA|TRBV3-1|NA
TGTGCCAGCAGCCAGAGGCGGGAAGCTTCCTACGAGCAGTACTTC
CASSQRREASYEQYF
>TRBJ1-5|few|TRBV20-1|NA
TGCAGTGCTAGAGTTCCAGGGGTTTATAGCAATCAGCCCCAGCATTTT
CSARVPGVYSNQPQHF
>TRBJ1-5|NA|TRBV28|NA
TGTGCCAGCAGTTCGGGAGGGGGGGGCAATCAGCCCCAGCATTTT
CASSSGGGGNQPQHF
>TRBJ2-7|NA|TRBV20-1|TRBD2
TGCAGTGCTGGCCAGGGACTAGCAGGTTACGAGCAGTACTTC
CSAGQGLAGYEQYF
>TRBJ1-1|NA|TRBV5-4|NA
TGTGCCAGCAGCTTTATCCGGGGGGGGACTGAAGCTTTCTTT
CASSFIRGGTEAFF
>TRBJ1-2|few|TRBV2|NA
TGTGCCAGCAGTGTCCTCTATGGCTACACCTTC
CASSVLYGYTF
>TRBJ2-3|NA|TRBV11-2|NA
TGTGCCAGCAGCCGGCGGGCAGGGGGGAACCCTAGCACAGATTCGCAGTATTTT
CASSRRAGGNPSTDSQYF
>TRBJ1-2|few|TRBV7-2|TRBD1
TGTGCCAGCAGCCCGACAGGGGGAGAGGTGTGGGGCTACACCTTC
CASSPTGGEVWGYTF
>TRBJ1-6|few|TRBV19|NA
TGTGCCACCCTGGACAGTAAGAATTCACCCCTCCACTTT
CATLDSKNSPLHF
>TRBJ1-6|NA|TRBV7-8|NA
TGTGCCAGCAGCTTACTGGATTCACCCCTCCACTTT
CASSLLDSPLHF
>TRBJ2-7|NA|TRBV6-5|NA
TGTGCCAGCAGTTACTCGAGGGCGGGGAACCCGTACTTC
CASSYSRAGNPYF
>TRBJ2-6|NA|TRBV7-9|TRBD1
TGTGCCACCAAGACAGGGCCCTCTGGGGCCAACGTCCTGACTTTC
CATKTGPSGANVLTF
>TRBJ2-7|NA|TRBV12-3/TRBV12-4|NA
TGTGCCAGCAGTTTAACCTCGGGAAACTACGAGCAGTACTTC
CASSLTSGNYEQYF
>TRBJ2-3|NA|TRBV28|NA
TGTGCCAGCAGTCCGACCGGGACGTTGGCAGATACGCAGTATTTT
CASSPTGTLADTQYF
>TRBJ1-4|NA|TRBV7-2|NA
TGTGCCAGCCGCTCCGGGGGCTTGGCTGAAAAACTGTTTTTT
CASRSGGLAEKLFF
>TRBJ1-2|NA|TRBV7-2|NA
TGTGCCAGCAGCTTAGCGCCCCAGGGGCCCTATGGCTACACCTTC
CASSLAPQGPYGYTF
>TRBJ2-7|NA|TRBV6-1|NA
TGTGCCAGCAGTGATCGGACACGGGGGTACGAGCAGTACTTC
CASSDRTRGYEQYF
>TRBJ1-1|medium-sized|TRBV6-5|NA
TGTGCCAGCAGTTACTCGATCGAGGGAGGTGAAGCTTTCTTT
CASSYSIEGGEAFF
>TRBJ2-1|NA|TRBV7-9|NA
TGTGCCAGCAGCCAGGGGCTCCTAAGCTCCTACAATGAGCAGTTCTTC
CASSQGLLSSYNEQFF
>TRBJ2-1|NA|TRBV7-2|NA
TGTGCCAGCAGCTTGGGACGGGCCTACAATGAGCAGTTCTTC
CASSLGRAYNEQFF
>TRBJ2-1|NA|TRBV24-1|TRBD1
TGTGCCAGCCGGGACAGCGTTTACAATGAGCAGTTCTTC
CASRDSVYNEQFF
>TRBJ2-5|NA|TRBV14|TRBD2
TGTGCCAGCAGCCAAGATCTGAGAGCGGGAGAAGAGACCCAGTACTTC
CASSQDLRAGEETQYF
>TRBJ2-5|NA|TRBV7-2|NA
TGTGCCAGCAGCCCAGATACGATCCAAGAGACCCAGTACTTC
CASSPDTIQETQYF